A single T cell receptor (beta chain) is shown here with its context. CD45RO-negative cells were positively selected for CCR7, leaving out terminally differentiated effector memory CD45RA+ cells. Measured with immunoSEQ multiplex PCR; TCRdb has only the in-frame clones, and not every one. Of about 610,000 clones listed, about 95% are singletons. These data are taken from a study of shared clonotypes between healthy human individuals. Germline V gene sequence: CDR1 MNHNY, CDR2 SVGAGI (reference sequence). Trimming removed 6 bases from V and 9 bases from J; junction bases left unmatched: 14. The CDR3 runs to 15 residues.

This clonotype was sampled from a woman in her twenties or thirties in good health. The sample taken for sequencing was naive CD8+ T cells sorted from blood. This chain connects TRBV6-6 to TRBJ2-1, with 7 bases that match TRBD1. CDR3 residues: CASSRDRAGPGEQFF. The CDR3 DNA reads as TGTGCCAGCAGCCGCGACAGGGCTGGCCCTGGTGAGCAGTTCTTC.